This TCR beta chain was retrieved from a study of T cell clusters in autoimmune cytopenias. TRB rearrangements were amplified by touch-down multiplex PCR with mixed TRB-A/B primers. TCRdb re-analyzed the multiplex PCR reads; it lists each CDR3 protein once, without DNA. Recorded for this sample: around 6,600 distinct CDR3 sequences. About 39,000 genome equivalents of blood DNA were amplified for TRB. CDR1 is SGHTA and CDR2 is FQGNSA in the germline V gene. CDR3 length: 14 amino acids. In addition, the sample was reused for a study of T cell repertoires in aging, cancer and after chemotherapy. That work adds: Across the chemotherapy interval, each cancer cohort showed higher median generation probability, suggesting thymic rebound.

This clonotype was obtained from a human donor in good health. The chain has TRBV7-2 and TRBJ2-1. The sequencing input was peripheral blood. Here the CDR3 reads CASKRQTHGNEQFF.